This TCR beta chain was observed in a study of T cell repertoires in cytomegalovirus infection. Study-wide points: There were carriers of CMV plus the relevant HLA, and cumulative public TCR beta family frequency identified them. In two of eight donors, the top clonotype was HLA-C-restricted CMV-specific.

The CDR3 is 15 amino acids. The V end was cut by 1 base, the J end by 4 bases, with 13 bases between. The germline gives CDR1 SGHVS, CDR2 FQNEAQ. TCRdb reanalysed the reads using MiXCR and keeps one entry per CDR3 protein. Here the sample spans some 560,000 distinct CDR3 sequences, just under 40% being singletons. Points on this clonotype: The antigen is undetermined.

The chain recombines TRBV7-8 with TRBJ1-2; possible D gene TRBD1, 6 bases. The sequencing here drew on cultured PBMCs, taken from culture after CMV antigen stimulation. This TCR was sampled from a human donor in good health (CMV status not recorded). Some clones in this sample may be carry-over from other donors' samples. The CDR3 reads CASSLGSAQGYGYTF. In nucleotides, the CDR3 is TGTGCCAGCAGCTTAGGGTCCGCACAGGGCTATGGCTACACCTTC.